The sequence of this T cell receptor (beta chain) was determined in a study of breast tumors, draining lymph nodes, adjacent tissues. Study-level points and caveats: The data were judged consistent with most tumor T cells coming from lymph node and expanding in tumor. Tumors had less TCR diversity than lymph nodes, more than nontumor tissue. Tumor and nontumor repertoires were significantly more similar in luminal-like than in basal-like breast cancer. That most tumor T cells come from lymph nodes remained unproven.

At least ten counts were recorded for this clonotype. Its antigen is unidentified. TCRdb processed the multiplex PCR reads anew with MiXCR; each CDR3 protein has one entry. This repertoire shows 21,000 or so distinct CDR3 sequences, about 41% found once; its top ten account for around 22%. Germline CDR1 MGHDK, CDR2 SYGVNS. CDR3 length equals 14 residues. V gave up 5 bases and J gave up 5 bases, with 13 bases separating them. The genes are TRBV25-1 and TRBJ1-5; TRBD1 is a possible D gene (5 bases). Sequencing was carried out using breast tumor tissue. The source is a female donor with breast cancer. Some clones in this sample may be carry-over from other donors' samples. CDR3 coding DNA: TGTGCCAGCAGTCCTGGTCAGGGCCATCAGCCCCAGCATTTT. It codes for CASSPGQGHQPQHF.